The 8 T cell receptor beta chains in this list originate from one sample, sequenced in a study of T-cell memory formation after mild COVID-19. TCRdb recomputed calls from the 5' RACE reads with MiXCR, one row per CDR3 protein. The table has 350,000 or so distinct CDR3 sequences, approximately 21% seen once. Sequenced material: PBMCs or a T cell subset sorted from them (not recorded which). These receptors were collected from an adult woman who had mild COVID-19 (a few samples of this study predate the infection). Cell type and time point are not known.

This clonotype was counted a few times. The chain couples TRBV6-2 or TRBV6-3 to TRBJ2-7; the match to TRBD2 covers 10 bases. V gave up 0 bases and J gave up 3 bases; unmatched junction bases: 5. The germline gives CDR1 MNHEY, CDR2 SVGEGT. This CDR3 contains 16 residues. The CDR3 is CASSYSRVAGGYEQYF. CDR3 nucleotide sequence: TGTGCCAGCAGTTACTCGAGAGTAGCGGGAGGCTACGAGCAGTACTTC.

This rearrangement joins TRBV5-1 to TRBJ2-1; 10 positions match TRBD2. Germline CDR1 is SGHRS and CDR2 is YFSETQ. Trimming cost V 1 base and J 5 bases; bases outside gene matches: 3. The CDR3 runs 15 residues. In DNA form, the CDR3 reads TGCGCCAGCAGCTTGTCTAGCGGGGGCCACAATGAGCAGTTCTTC. Residues: CASSLSSGGHNEQFF. The full variable domain, its missing parts supplied by reference TRBV5-1 and TRBJ2-1, is KAGVTQTPRYLIKTRGQQVTLSCSPISGHRSVSWYQQTPGQGLQFLFEYFSETQRNKGNFPGRFSGRQFSNSRSEMNVSTLELGDSALYLCASSLSSGGHNEQFFGPGTRLTVL.

The chain recombines TRBV7-8 with TRBJ2-1, with TRBD2 as a possible D gene (5 bases). V was cut by 5 bases and J by 0 bases, with 11 bases left in between. The CDR3 is 15 residues long. The germline V gene has CDR1 SGHVS and CDR2 FQNEAQ. The DNA of the CDR3 is TGTGCCAGCAGCCCCGGACTGAGCTCCTACAATGAGCAGTTCTTC. Its protein is CASSPGLSSYNEQFF.

This clonotype occurred a few times. The CDR3 DNA is TGCGCCAGCAGCTTGGGCATCACCCGGGACAACGAGCAGTACTTC. The encoded protein is CASSLGITRDNEQYF. The J gene is TRBJ2-7, the V gene TRBV5-1; D is perhaps TRBD1 (6 bases). V lost 0 bases and J 5 bases, leaving 15 bases between the germline ends. Per germline, CDR1 SGHRS and CDR2 YFSETQ. This CDR3 region has 15 residues.

The chain employs TRBV7-9 and TRBJ2-7; D is undetermined. CDR1 and CDR2 (germline): SEHNR, FQNEAQ (reference sequence). The CDR3 length is 13 residues. The V and J ends lost 3 bases and 4 bases respectively, with 10 bases between them. CDR3 bases: TGTGCCAGCAGCTTTCAGACTGGTTACGAGCAGTACTTC. Encoded protein: CASSFQTGYEQYF.

The chain combines TRBV20-1 with TRBJ1-2, with TRBD1 matching over 7 bases. Germline V CDR1 and CDR2: DFQATT, SNEGSKA (reference sequence). The CDR3 consists of 13 residues. The junction had 8 bases not matched to a gene; V was cut back by 3 bases and J by 7 bases. The CDR3 DNA is TGCAGTGCTAGTGGGAAGGGGGCTAGTGGCTACACCTTC. Translated, it gives CSASGKGASGYTF.

This clonotype has only a few counts. The chain is built from TRBV12-3 or TRBV12-4 and TRBJ2-2; 10 nucleotides match TRBD2. This CDR3 is built from 13 residues. V was pared by 8 bases and J by 3 bases, with 0 bases of the junction left unmatched. This chain's CDR3 is CASGTSDTGELFF. CDR3 coding DNA: TGTGCCAGCGGGACTAGCGACACCGGGGAGCTGTTTTTT.

The CDR3 region is CSATDGGTGAYGYTF. The CDR3 DNA is TGCAGTGCAACCGACGGCGGGACAGGGGCCTATGGCTACACCTTC. V and J are TRBV20-1 and TRBJ1-2, with 10 positions matching TRBD1. The CDR3 totals 15 residues. Germline loops: CDR1 DFQATT, CDR2 SNEGSKA (reference sequence). After removal of 6 bases from V and 4 bases from J, the junction contained 11 bases not matched to a gene.